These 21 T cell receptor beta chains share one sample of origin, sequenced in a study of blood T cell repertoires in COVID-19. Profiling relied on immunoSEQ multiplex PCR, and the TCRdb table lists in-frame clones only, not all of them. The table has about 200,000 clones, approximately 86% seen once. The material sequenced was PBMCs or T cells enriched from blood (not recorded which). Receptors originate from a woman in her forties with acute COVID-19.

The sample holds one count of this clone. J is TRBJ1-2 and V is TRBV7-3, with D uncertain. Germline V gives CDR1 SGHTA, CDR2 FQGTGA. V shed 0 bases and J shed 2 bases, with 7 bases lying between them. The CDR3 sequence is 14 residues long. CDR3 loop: CASSLTPGNYGYTF. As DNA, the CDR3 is TGTGCCAGCAGCTTAACGCCGGGAAACTATGGCTACACCTTC.

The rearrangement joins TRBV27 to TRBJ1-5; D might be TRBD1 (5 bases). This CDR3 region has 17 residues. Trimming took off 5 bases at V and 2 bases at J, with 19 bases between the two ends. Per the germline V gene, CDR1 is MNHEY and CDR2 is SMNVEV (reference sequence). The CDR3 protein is CASSLRGAGGGNQPQHF. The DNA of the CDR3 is TGTGCCAGCAGTCTCCGCGGGGCGGGGGGGGGCAATCAGCCCCAGCATTTT.

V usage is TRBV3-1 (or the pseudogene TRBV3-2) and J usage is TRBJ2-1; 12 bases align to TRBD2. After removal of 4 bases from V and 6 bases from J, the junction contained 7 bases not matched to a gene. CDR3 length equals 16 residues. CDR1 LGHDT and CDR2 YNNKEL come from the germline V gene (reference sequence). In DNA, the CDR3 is TGTGCCAGCAGCCTTCAACTAGCGGGAGGTGGCAATGAGCAGTTCTTC. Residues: CASSLQLAGGGNEQFF.

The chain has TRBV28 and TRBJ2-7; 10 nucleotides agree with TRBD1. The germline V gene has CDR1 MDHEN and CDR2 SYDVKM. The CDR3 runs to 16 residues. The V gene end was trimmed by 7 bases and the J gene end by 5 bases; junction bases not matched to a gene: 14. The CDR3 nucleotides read TGTGCCAGCATTAGGTCGGGGACAGGGGAGTACGACGAGCAGTACTTC. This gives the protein CASIRSGTGEYDEQYF.

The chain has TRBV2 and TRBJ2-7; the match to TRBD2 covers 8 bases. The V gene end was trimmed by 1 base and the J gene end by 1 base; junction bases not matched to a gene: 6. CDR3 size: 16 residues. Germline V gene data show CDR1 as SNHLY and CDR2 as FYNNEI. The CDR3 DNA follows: TGTGCCAGCAGTGAAGGGGATAGCGGGATGTCCTACGAGCAGTACTTC. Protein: CASSEGDSGMSYEQYF.

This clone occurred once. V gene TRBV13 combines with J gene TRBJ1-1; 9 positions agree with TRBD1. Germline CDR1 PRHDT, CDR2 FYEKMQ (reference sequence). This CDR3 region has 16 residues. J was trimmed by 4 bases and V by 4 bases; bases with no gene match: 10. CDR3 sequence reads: CASSSYRGLVPTEAFF. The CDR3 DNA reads TGTGCCAGCAGCTCCTACAGGGGGCTGGTCCCCACTGAAGCTTTCTTT.

The CDR3 spells CASSDGWQPQHF. CDR3 coding DNA: TGTGCCAGCAGCGACGGGTGGCAGCCCCAGCATTTT. The rearrangement uses TRBV27 and TRBJ1-5, with D unresolved. The CDR3 is 12 residues long. V was trimmed by 6 bases and J by 7 bases, leaving 10 bases between them. Germline assignment: CDR1 MNHEY and CDR2 SMNVEV (reference sequence).

CDR3 nucleotide sequence: TGTGCCAGCAGCTTAGGCAGGAACACTGAAGCTTTCTTT. It specifies CASSLGRNTEAFF. The chain employs TRBV7-2 and TRBJ1-1, with unresolved D. CDR3 length: 13 amino acids. Germline V CDR1 and CDR2: SGHTA, FQGNSA. Between the trimmed V and J ends, which lost 1 base and 1 base, there was a span of 4 bases.

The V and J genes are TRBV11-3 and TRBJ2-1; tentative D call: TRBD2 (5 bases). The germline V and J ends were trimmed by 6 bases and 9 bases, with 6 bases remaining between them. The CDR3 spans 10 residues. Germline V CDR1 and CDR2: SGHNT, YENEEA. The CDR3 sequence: CASSGGEQFF. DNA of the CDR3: TGTGCCAGCAGTGGAGGTGAGCAGTTCTTC.

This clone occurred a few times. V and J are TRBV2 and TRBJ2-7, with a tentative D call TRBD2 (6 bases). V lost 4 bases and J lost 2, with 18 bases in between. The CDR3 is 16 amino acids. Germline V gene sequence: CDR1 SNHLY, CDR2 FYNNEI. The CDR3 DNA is TGTGCCAGCAGTGGATCCTTAGCGGATACTCCCTACGAGCAGTACTTC. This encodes CASSGSLADTPYEQYF.

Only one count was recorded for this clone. Here the CDR3 DNA reads TGTGCCAGCAGCCACCGGTCGGGGGGGGAGACCCAGTACTTC. Translating gives CASSHRSGGETQYF. V gene TRBV3-1 (or the pseudogene TRBV3-2) combines with J gene TRBJ2-5, with TRBD2 identical over 8 bases. The CDR3 totals 14 residues. The germline CDR1 and CDR2 sequences are LGHDT and YNNKEL (reference sequence). J was trimmed by 5 bases and V by 3 bases; bases with no gene match: 5.

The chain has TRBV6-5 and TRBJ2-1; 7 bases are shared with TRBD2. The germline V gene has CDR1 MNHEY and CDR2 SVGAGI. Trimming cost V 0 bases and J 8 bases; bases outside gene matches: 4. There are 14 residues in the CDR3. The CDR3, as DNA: TGTGCCAGCAGTTACTCTACCCTAGCGGATGAGCAGTTCTTC. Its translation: CASSYSTLADEQFF.

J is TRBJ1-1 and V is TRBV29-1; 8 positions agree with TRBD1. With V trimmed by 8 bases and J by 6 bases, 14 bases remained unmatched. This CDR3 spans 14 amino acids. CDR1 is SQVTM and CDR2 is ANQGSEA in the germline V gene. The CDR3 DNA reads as TGCAGCATCAACCGGGACAGGAGGAGCCCTGAAGCTTTCTTT. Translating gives CSINRDRRSPEAFF.

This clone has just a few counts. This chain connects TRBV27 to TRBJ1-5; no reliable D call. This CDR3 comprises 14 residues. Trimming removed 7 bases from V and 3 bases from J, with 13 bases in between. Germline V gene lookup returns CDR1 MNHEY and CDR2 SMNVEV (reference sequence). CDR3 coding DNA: TGTGCCAGCACCCCGTCGGGTTCCAATCAGCCCCAGCATTTT. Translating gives CASTPSGSNQPQHF.

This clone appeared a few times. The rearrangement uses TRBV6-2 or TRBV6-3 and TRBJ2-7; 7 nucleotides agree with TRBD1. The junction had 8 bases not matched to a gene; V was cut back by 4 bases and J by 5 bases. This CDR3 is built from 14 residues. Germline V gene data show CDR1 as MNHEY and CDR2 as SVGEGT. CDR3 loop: CASSSNRGRDEQYF. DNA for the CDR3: TGTGCCAGCAGTTCAAACAGGGGCCGGGACGAGCAGTACTTC.

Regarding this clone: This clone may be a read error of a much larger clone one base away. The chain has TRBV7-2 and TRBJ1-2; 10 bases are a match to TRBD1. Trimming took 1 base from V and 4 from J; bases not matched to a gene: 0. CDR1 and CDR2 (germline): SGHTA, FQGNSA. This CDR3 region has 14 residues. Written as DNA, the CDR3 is TGTGCCAGCAGCTTAGGGACAGGGGGCTATGGCTACACCTTC. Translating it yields CASSLGTGGYGYTF.

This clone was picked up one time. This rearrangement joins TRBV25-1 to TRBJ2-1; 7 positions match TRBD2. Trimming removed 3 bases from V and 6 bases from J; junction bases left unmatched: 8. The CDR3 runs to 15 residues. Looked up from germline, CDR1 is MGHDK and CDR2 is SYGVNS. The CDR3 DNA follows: TGTGCCAGCAGTGATGGGGAGGGAGTGGGCAATGAGCAGTTCTTC. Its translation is CASSDGEGVGNEQFF.

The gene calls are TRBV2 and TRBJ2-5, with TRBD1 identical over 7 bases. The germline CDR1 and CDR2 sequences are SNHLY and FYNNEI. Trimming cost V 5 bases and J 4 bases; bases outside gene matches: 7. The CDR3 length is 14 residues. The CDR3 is CASSIQGLRETQYF. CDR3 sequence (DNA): TGTGCCAGCAGTATACAGGGGTTGAGAGAGACCCAGTACTTC.

The CDR3: CASSLVSPSSYEQYF. The DNA of the CDR3 is TGCGCCAGCAGCTTGGTTAGCCCTAGCTCCTACGAGCAGTACTTC. The rearrangement links TRBV5-1 to TRBJ2-7, with D hard to call. This CDR3 is built from 15 residues. V was shortened by 0 bases and J by 0 bases, with 10 bases between the two germline ends. Germline V gene sequence: CDR1 SGHRS, CDR2 YFSETQ.

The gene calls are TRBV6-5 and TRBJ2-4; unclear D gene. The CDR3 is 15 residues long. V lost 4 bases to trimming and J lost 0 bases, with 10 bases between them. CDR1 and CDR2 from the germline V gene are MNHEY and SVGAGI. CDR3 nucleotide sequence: TGTGCCAGCAGTTCCCCTACAGCAGCCAAAAACATTCAGTACTTC. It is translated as CASSSPTAAKNIQYF.

The CDR3 region is CASRVTGGVPLHF. The CDR3 DNA reads as TGTGCCAGCAGGGTGACAGGGGGTGTCCCCCTCCACTTT. The V and J genes are TRBV6-5 and TRBJ1-6, with 9 bases identical to TRBD1. The V and J ends lost 6 bases and 13 bases, in that order; junction bases with no gene match: 7. The CDR3 extends over 13 amino acids. Germline V gene lookup returns CDR1 MNHEY and CDR2 SVGAGI.